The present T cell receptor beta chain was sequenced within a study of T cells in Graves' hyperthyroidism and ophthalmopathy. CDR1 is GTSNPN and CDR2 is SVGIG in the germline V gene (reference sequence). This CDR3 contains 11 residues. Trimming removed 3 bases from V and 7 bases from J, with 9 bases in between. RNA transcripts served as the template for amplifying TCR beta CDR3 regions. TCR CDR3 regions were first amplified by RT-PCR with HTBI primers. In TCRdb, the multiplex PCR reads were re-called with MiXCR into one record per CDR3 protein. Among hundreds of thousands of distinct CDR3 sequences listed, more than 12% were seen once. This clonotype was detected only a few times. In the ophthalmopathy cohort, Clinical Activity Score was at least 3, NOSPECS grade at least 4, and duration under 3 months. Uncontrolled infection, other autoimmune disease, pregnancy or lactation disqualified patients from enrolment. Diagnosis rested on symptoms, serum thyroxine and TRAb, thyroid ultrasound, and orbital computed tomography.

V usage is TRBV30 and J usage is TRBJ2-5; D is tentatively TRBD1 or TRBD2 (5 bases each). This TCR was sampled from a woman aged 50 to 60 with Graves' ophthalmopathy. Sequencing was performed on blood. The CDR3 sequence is CAWRGVGTQYF. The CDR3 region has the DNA TGTGCCTGGAGGGGGGTTGGGACCCAGTACTTC.